The text below deals with one TCR beta chain. Antigen: not known. This sample was included in a study of shared clonotypes between healthy human individuals. It was at deep level that the assay was run. Method: immunoSEQ multiplex PCR; TCRdb's copy keeps in-frame clones and lacks some. The sample lists about 1.5 million clones; around 97% were seen once. Study-wide points: It was the non-shared clonotypes that had lower generation probabilities than clonotypes shared by all four donors. Clonotype sharing across several donors was observed for 5% to 6.5% of naive CD4 clonotypes.

Germline-derived CDR1 and CDR2 are SGHNT and YYREEE (reference sequence). Trimming shortened V by 3 bases and J by 2 bases, and 10 bases separated the two germline ends. This CDR3 comprises 14 residues. The chain joins TRBV5-4 to TRBJ2-3, with D maybe TRBD1 (5 bases). This clonotype originated in a young man in good health. Sequencing was performed on naive CD4+ T cells sorted from blood. The subset here: CD45RA+ positively selected. The DNA of the CDR3 is TGTGCCAGCAGCTCCCGACAGAACACAGATACGCAGTATTTT. It yields the protein CASSSRQNTDTQYF.